Following are 9 T cell receptor beta chains from one sample sequenced in a study of T cells in localized non-small cell lung cancer. Here immunoSEQ multiplex PCR was the method, and the copy in TCRdb shows in-frame clones only, minus some. The data contain 30,000 to 35,000 clones, 85% to 90% of them singletons. Specimen: peripheral blood, collected before any cancer treatment. These receptors originate from a woman aged 35-75 years with stage I lung adenocarcinoma.

This chain uses TRBV2 with TRBJ2-3; TRBD1 might be the D (6 bases). This CDR3 spans 16 amino acids. V lost 2 bases and J 0 bases, leaving 12 bases between the germline ends. Germline V gene data show CDR1 as SNHLY and CDR2 as FYNNEI. The CDR3 DNA reads as TGTGCCAGCAGTGAAAGCGCAGGGGTCAGCACAGATACGCAGTATTTT. Its protein product is CASSESAGVSTDTQYF.

The chain joins TRBV28 to TRBJ2-5, with D perhaps being TRBD1 or TRBD2 (5 bases each). Germline lookup yields CDR1 MDHEN and CDR2 SYDVKM. This CDR3 is 14 amino acids long. V gave up 3 bases and J gave up 5 bases, with 13 bases separating them. Here the CDR3 reads CASSLAGTGETQYF. CDR3 DNA: TGTGCCAGCAGTTTGGCAGGGACCGGGGAGACCCAGTACTTC. The whole variable domain, filled in from reference TRBV28 and TRBJ2-5, reads DVKVTQSSRYLVKRTGEKVFLECVQDMDHENMFWYRQDPGLGLRLIYFSYDVKMKEKGDIPEGYSVSREKKERFSLILESASTNQTSMYLCASSLAGTGETQYFGPGTRLLVL.

The rearrangement joins TRBV6-1 to TRBJ1-2, with TRBD1 matching over 12 bases. The CDR3 runs 15 residues. The germline gives CDR1 MNHNS, CDR2 SASEGT. V shed 7 bases and J 7 bases; nucleotides not matched to a gene: 10. CDR3 protein: CASISRDRGRGGYTF. CDR3 nucleotides: TGTGCCAGCATAAGCCGGGACAGGGGGCGGGGTGGCTACACCTTC.

The V gene is TRBV9, the J gene TRBJ2-7, with a possible D match to TRBD2 (5 bases). V shed 4 bases and J shed 6 bases, with 14 bases lying between them. There are 13 residues in the CDR3. Per germline, CDR1 SGDLS and CDR2 YYNGEE. The DNA of the CDR3 is TGTGCCAGCAGCCTCGGGGTATTGAGCGAGCAGTACTTC. Translation: CASSLGVLSEQYF.

The chain links TRBV10-3 to TRBJ1-5; D possibly corresponds to TRBD1 (5 bases). Germline values: CDR1 ENHRY, CDR2 SYGVKD. The CDR3 length is 18 residues. Trimming cost V 3 bases and J 1 base, with 19 bases left between them. Here the CDR3 DNA reads TGTGCCATCAGTGACCATACAAGAGGCGAGGGGAGCAATCAGCCCCAGCATTTT. This codes for CAISDHTRGEGSNQPQHF.

The chain's CDR3 is CASCMAEILATQYF. For the CDR3, the DNA is TGTGCCAGCTGTATGGCGGAGATTTTGGCTACGCAGTATTTT. J is TRBJ2-3 and V is TRBV6-5, with D unresolved. Trimming took 8 bases from V and 8 from J, leaving 20 bases between them. The CDR3 runs 14 residues. Germline values: CDR1 MNHEY, CDR2 SVGAGI.

The CDR3 sequence is CASSIYENEKLFF. In nucleotides, the CDR3 is TGTGCCAGTAGTATCTACGAGAATGAAAAACTGTTTTTT. The V and J genes are TRBV19 and TRBJ1-4, with D hard to call. V shed 3 bases and J shed 5 bases, with 7 bases lying between them. The CDR3 has 13 amino acids. Germline V gives CDR1 LNHDA, CDR2 SQIVND (reference sequence).

The chain uses TRBV28 and TRBJ1-6; D is unresolved. Looked up from germline, CDR1 is MDHEN and CDR2 is SYDVKM. The CDR3 has 12 residues. V lost 3 bases and J 8 bases, leaving 5 bases between the germline ends. As DNA, the CDR3 is TGTGCCAGCAGTTTGAGGTATTCACCCCTCCACTTT. Amino acids: CASSLRYSPLHF. Full variable domain (rest looked up from reference TRBV28 and TRBJ1-6): DVKVTQSSRYLVKRTGEKVFLECVQDMDHENMFWYRQDPGLGLRLIYFSYDVKMKEKGDIPEGYSVSREKKERFSLILESASTNQTSMYLCASSLRYSPLHFGNGTRLTVT.

The chain carries TRBV7-3 and TRBJ1-1; D might be TRBD1 (5 bases). The CDR3 sequence is 13 residues long. V lost 4 bases and J lost 1, with 7 bases in between. Germline CDR1 SGHTA, CDR2 FQGTGA. CDR3 nucleotide sequence: TGTGCCAGCAGCTCTCAGGGGAACACTGAAGCTTTCTTT. It encodes CASSSQGNTEAFF.